This TCR beta chain was recorded in a study of cytomegalovirus exposure and HLA in healthy donors. The overall study: The 130 or so validation repertoires used the same platform as the approximately 620 first-cohort repertoires (as reported by a later analysis). Study outcomes and limitations: Associated with cytomegalovirus, according to the listing, were 150 to 200 TCR beta chains. High specificity and sensitivity for cytomegalovirus status were reported for the classifier.

Assay used: immunoSEQ multiplex PCR; TCRdb lists only in-frame clones, some missing. The sample lists 65,000 to 75,000 clones, nearly 95% occurring once. The donors were members of the validation cohort, which comprised around 110 subjects and was separate from the first cohort of 730 or so subjects. Details on this clone: Its antigen is still unknown.

The TCR originated in a young man in good health and CMV-seropositive. The specimen was PBMCs.

This CDR3 is CASSANSAGRRGLYEQYF. The CDR3 DNA reads as TGTGCCAGCAGTGCAAACTCAGCGGGTCGGAGGGGATTGTACGAGCAGTACTTC. The chain carries TRBV28 and TRBJ2-7, with D possibly matching TRBD2 (6 bases). The V gene's germline CDR1 is MDHEN and CDR2 SYDVKM. The CDR3 is 18 amino acids. Trimming shortened V by 5 bases and J by 4 bases, and 27 bases separated the two germline ends.